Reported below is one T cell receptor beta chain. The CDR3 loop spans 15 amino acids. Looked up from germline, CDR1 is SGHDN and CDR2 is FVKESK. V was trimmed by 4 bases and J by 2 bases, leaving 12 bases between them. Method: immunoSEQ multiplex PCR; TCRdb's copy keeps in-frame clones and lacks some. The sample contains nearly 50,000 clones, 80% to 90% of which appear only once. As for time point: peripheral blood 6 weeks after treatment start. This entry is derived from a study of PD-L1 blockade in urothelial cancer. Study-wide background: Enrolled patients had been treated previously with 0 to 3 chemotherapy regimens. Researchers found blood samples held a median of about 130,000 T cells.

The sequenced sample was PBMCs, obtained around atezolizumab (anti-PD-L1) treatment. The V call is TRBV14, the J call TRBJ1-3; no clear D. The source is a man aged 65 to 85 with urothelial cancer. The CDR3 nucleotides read TGTGCCAGCAGCCCTTTTAGTTTCCCTGGAAACACCATATATTTT. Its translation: CASSPFSFPGNTIYF.